This entry lists 27 T cell receptor beta chains sequenced from one sample in a study of blood T cell repertoires in COVID-19. The table came from immunoSEQ multiplex PCR; TCRdb's copy has only in-frame clones and leaves some out. Of roughly 250,000 clones in the sample, around 89% are singletons; the top ten hold 0.7% to 0.9%. Material for sequencing was peripheral blood. The receptor set was obtained from a man aged 30 to 45 with acute or convalescent COVID-19.

A few counts support this clone. V is TRBV27 and J is TRBJ2-2; 7 bases are shared with TRBD1. Germline-derived CDR1 and CDR2 are MNHEY and SMNVEV (reference sequence). This CDR3 is built from 16 residues. V lost 5 bases, J lost 5 bases, and 11 bases stayed unmatched. DNA for the CDR3: TGTGCCAGCAGTCCCTGGGACAGAGACAAGACCGGGGAGCTGTTTTTT. Its translation: CASSPWDRDKTGELFF.

The chain couples TRBV5-1 to TRBJ2-1, with 9 bases identical to TRBD2. Looked up from germline, CDR1 is SGHRS and CDR2 is YFSETQ. Trimming at V came to 4 bases and at J to 5 bases, leaving 7 bases not matched to a gene. The CDR3 totals 15 residues. The CDR3 sequence is CASSLSGSMDNEQFF. CDR3 sequence (DNA): TGCGCCAGCAGCCTTAGCGGGAGTATGGACAATGAGCAGTTCTTC.

This rearrangement joins TRBV7-9 to TRBJ1-2, with D unclear. Per the germline V gene, CDR1 is SEHNR and CDR2 is FQNEAQ (reference sequence). Trimming took off 5 bases at V and 6 bases at J, with 16 bases between the two ends. This CDR3 contains 14 residues. This CDR3 is CASSRGEGLHGYTF. For the CDR3, the DNA is TGTGCCAGCAGCCGCGGGGAGGGATTGCATGGCTACACCTTC.

The rearrangement joins TRBV28 to TRBJ1-1, with D maybe TRBD1 (5 bases). Per the germline V gene, CDR1 is MDHEN and CDR2 is SYDVKM. The CDR3 spans 14 residues. Trimming cost V 6 bases and J 8 bases, with 19 bases left between them. CDR3 residues: CASRSGTGGREAFF. Here the CDR3 DNA reads TGTGCCAGCAGGTCCGGGACCGGGGGACGGGAAGCTTTCTTT.

CDR3 protein: CASSLVAGGASYEQYF. CDR3 sequence (DNA): TGCGCCAGCAGCTTGGTAGCAGGGGGCGCCTCCTACGAGCAGTACTTC. The V gene is TRBV5-1, the J gene TRBJ2-7, with 8 bases that match TRBD1. The length of the CDR3 is 16 residues. The ends lost 0 bases at V and 0 bases at J; junction bases unmatched: 5. From germline, CDR1 is SGHRS and CDR2 YFSETQ.

This chain joins TRBV30 and TRBJ1-2; TRBD1 might be the D (5 bases). Deletions cut 0 bases from V and 8 bases from J, with 10 bases between. The germline CDR1 and CDR2 sequences are GTSNPN and SVGIG (reference sequence). The CDR3 covers 12 residues. In DNA, the CDR3 is TGTGCCTGGAGTGTAGGGGTCCGGGGCTACACCTTC. It is translated as CAWSVGVRGYTF.

V and J are TRBV11-2 and TRBJ2-5; D is possibly TRBD1 (5 bases). Trimming removed 1 base from V and 2 bases from J, with 5 bases in between. CDR1 is SGHAT, CDR2 FQNNGV, per germline. This CDR3 comprises 13 residues. The CDR3 DNA reads as TGTGCCAGCAGCTTAGGACAGCAAGAGACCCAGTACTTC. Translated: CASSLGQQETQYF.

The V call is TRBV11-2, the J call TRBJ1-4; 7 bases align to TRBD1. CDR1 and CDR2 (germline): SGHAT, FQNNGV. The CDR3 sequence is 15 residues long. Germline trimming cut 10 bases from V and 8 bases from J; bases unmatched to any gene: 16. The CDR3 loop is CATTPRQGVNEKLFF. The CDR3 nucleotides read TGTGCCACCACCCCTAGACAGGGAGTGAACGAAAAACTGTTTTTT.

The V and J genes are TRBV5-1 and TRBJ2-3; 7 positions match TRBD2. V trimming: 1 base; J trimming: 1 base; junction bases outside the gene matches: 15. The CDR3 extends over 19 amino acids. Per the germline V gene, CDR1 is SGHRS and CDR2 is YFSETQ. In DNA form, the CDR3 reads TGCGCCAGCAGCTTGAGGGGCCGAGGTGCTAGCGGTGGCACAGATACGCAGTATTTT. Amino acid sequence: CASSLRGRGASGGTDTQYF.

The rearrangement uses TRBV6-5 and TRBJ2-5; tentatively, D is TRBD1 (7 bases). The CDR3 runs 14 residues. Germline V lookup: CDR1 MNHEY, CDR2 SVGAGI. Trimming pared 8 bases from V and 5 bases from J, leaving 18 bases between. This CDR3 is CASLEGGGWETQYF. CDR3 DNA sequence: TGTGCCAGCCTCGAAGGAGGGGGCTGGGAGACCCAGTACTTC.

In nucleotides, the CDR3 is TGTGCCAGCAGTTACTCCCGGAGCTCTGGAAACACCATATATTTT. Its protein product is CASSYSRSSGNTIYF. V is TRBV6-5 and J is TRBJ1-3; D not resolved. Germline lookup yields CDR1 MNHEY and CDR2 SVGAGI. This CDR3 has 15 amino acids. V was pared by 0 bases and J by 0 bases, with 6 bases between.

This clone was detected only a few times. The chain carries TRBV30 and TRBJ1-3, with D unclear. This CDR3 spans 10 amino acids. CDR1 is GTSNPN and CDR2 is SVGIG in the germline V gene (reference sequence). In DNA form, the CDR3 reads TGTGGCCTACAGGGAAACACCATATATTTT. Translated: CGLQGNTIYF.

The sample holds one count of this clone. The CDR3 sequence: CASSLGQGYQPQHF. CDR3 DNA sequence: TGTGCCAGCAGCTTAGGACAGGGCTATCAGCCCCAGCATTTT. The rearrangement joins TRBV7-8 to TRBJ1-5; TRBD1 matches at 7 bases. The germline CDR1 and CDR2 sequences are SGHVS and FQNEAQ. V trimming: 1 base; J trimming: 5 bases; junction bases outside the gene matches: 2. The CDR3 loop spans 14 amino acids.

The V gene is TRBV28, the J gene TRBJ1-2; 7 bases line up with TRBD1. The germline V gene encodes CDR1 MDHEN and CDR2 SYDVKM. With 7 bases clipped from V and 7 bases from J, the junction kept 9 bases outside the gene matches. There are 13 residues in the CDR3. The CDR3 sequence is CASTSQGNRGYTF. The CDR3, as DNA: TGTGCCAGCACCTCACAGGGGAATCGTGGCTACACCTTC.

The rearrangement joins TRBV7-9 to TRBJ1-2, with no clear D. Germline V gives CDR1 SEHNR, CDR2 FQNEAQ (reference sequence). Trimming shortened V by 0 bases and J by 4 bases, and 15 bases separated the two germline ends. The CDR3 consists of 16 residues. The CDR3 reads CASSLAGPYGGYGYTF. In DNA, the CDR3 is TGTGCCAGCAGCTTAGCAGGCCCATACGGAGGCTATGGCTACACCTTC. Variable domain in full (rest from reference TRBV7-9 and TRBJ1-2): DTGVSQNPRHKITKRGQNVTFRCDPISEHNRLYWYRQTLGQGPEFLTYFQNEAQLEKSRLLSDRFSAERPKGSFSTLEIQRTEQGDSAMYLCASSLAGPYGGYGYTFGSGTRLTVV.

This clone was counted once. The CDR3 protein is CATSVSAGDTDTQYF. CDR3 nucleotide sequence: TGTGCCACCAGTGTATCAGCGGGGGACACAGATACGCAGTATTTT. The chain combines TRBV24-1 with TRBJ2-3; 8 positions match TRBD2. Germline V CDR1 and CDR2: KGHDR, SFDVKD. This CDR3 spans 15 amino acids. The ends lost 5 bases at V and 2 bases at J; junction bases unmatched: 5.

The chain is built from TRBV7-3 and TRBJ2-3; perhaps TRBD1 as D (6 bases). Germline V gene lookup returns CDR1 SGHTA and CDR2 FQGTGA. The V end lost 5 bases, the J end lost 4 bases, and 7 bases lay between the germline ends. The CDR3 has 12 amino acids. The CDR3 DNA reads as TGTGCCAGCAGCCCAGGGGCAGATACGCAGTATTTT. Its protein product is CASSPGADTQYF.

The chain joins TRBV7-9 to TRBJ1-1; possibly TRBD1 for D (5 bases). Germline assignment: CDR1 SEHNR and CDR2 FQNEAQ (reference sequence). The CDR3 consists of 13 residues. The V gene lost 1 base and the J gene lost 6 bases, with 9 bases spanning the gap. The CDR3 nucleotides are TGTGCCAGCAGCTTAGTTGGGGCGGCTGAAGCTTTCTTT. Protein sequence: CASSLVGAAEAFF.

The chain is built from TRBV19 and TRBJ1-6; 7 bases line up with TRBD1. The CDR3 runs to 15 residues. V was pared by 4 bases and J by 7 bases, with 7 bases of the junction left unmatched. CDR1 and CDR2 (germline): LNHDA, SQIVND (reference sequence). The CDR3 protein is CASSSPGQINSPLHF. DNA for the CDR3: TGTGCCAGTAGTAGCCCGGGACAGATAAATTCACCCCTCCACTTT.

The V call is TRBV11-2, the J call TRBJ2-7; 7 bases fit TRBD1. Losses at the gene ends were 5 bases for V and 3 bases for J; bases not matched to a gene: 7. Germline V CDR1 and CDR2: SGHAT, FQNNGV. The CDR3 loop spans 14 amino acids. This CDR3 reads CASSRNRDSYEQYF. The CDR3 DNA follows: TGTGCCAGCAGCCGTAACCGGGACAGCTACGAGCAGTACTTC.

The chain combines TRBV15 with TRBJ1-2; 8 bases are shared with TRBD1. From germline, CDR1 is LNHNV and CDR2 YYDKDF (reference sequence). Germline trimming cut 1 base from V and 8 bases from J; bases unmatched to any gene: 6. There are 14 residues in the CDR3. The CDR3 DNA is TGTGCCACCAGCAGAGTCCAGGGGGCGGGCGGCTACACCTTC. It translates to CATSRVQGAGGYTF. Full variable domain (rest looked up from reference TRBV15 and TRBJ1-2): DAMVIQNPRYQVTQFGKPVTLSCSQTLNHNVMYWYQQKSSQAPKLLFHYYDKDFNNEADTPDNFQSRRPNTSFCFLDIRSPGLGDTAMYLCATSRVQGAGGYTFGSGTRLTVV.

J is TRBJ1-2 and V is TRBV7-7, with no clear D. This CDR3 region has 12 residues. Germline loops: CDR1 SSHAT, CDR2 FNYEAQ (reference sequence). CDR3 amino acids: CVAVVPNYGYTF. The CDR3 DNA sequence: TGTGTGGCAGTTGTACCTAACTATGGCTACACCTTC.

The chain recombines TRBV10-3 with TRBJ1-2; D remains ambiguous. Trimming cost V 1 base and J 2 bases, with 8 bases left between them. The CDR3 has 14 residues. Per germline, CDR1 ENHRY and CDR2 SYGVKD. CDR3 sequence (DNA): TGTGCCATCAGTGAGTTGCCGCAGAACTATGGCTACACCTTC. This sequence encodes CAISELPQNYGYTF.

This rearrangement joins TRBV28 to TRBJ1-1; 11 nucleotides match TRBD1. The ends lost 6 bases at V and 5 bases at J; junction bases unmatched: 5. The CDR3 runs 14 residues. Germline V lookup: CDR1 MDHEN, CDR2 SYDVKM. CDR3 nucleotide sequence: TGTGCCAGCAGCGGGACAGGGGGTAAGACTGAAGCTTTCTTT. Translation gives CASSGTGGKTEAFF. Together with reference TRBV28 and TRBJ1-1, the CDR3 gives the full variable domain: DVKVTQSSRYLVKRTGEKVFLECVQDMDHENMFWYRQDPGLGLRLIYFSYDVKMKEKGDIPEGYSVSREKKERFSLILESASTNQTSMYLCASSGTGGKTEAFFGQGTRLTVV.

This rearrangement joins TRBV5-1 to TRBJ1-2, with D possibly being TRBD1 (6 bases). The CDR3 has 12 residues. Germline V CDR1 and CDR2: SGHRS, YFSETQ. With 6 bases removed from V and 5 bases from J, the gap between germline ends came to 11 bases. In DNA, the CDR3 is TGCGCCAGCAAGACAGGACGGTATGGCTACACCTTC. It specifies CASKTGRYGYTF.

The gene calls are TRBV30 and TRBJ2-5, with D possibly being TRBD2 (6 bases). This CDR3 has 14 amino acids. Deletions cut 0 bases from V and 4 bases from J, with 12 bases between. Germline CDR1 GTSNPN, CDR2 SVGIG (reference sequence). The CDR3 loop reads CAWSVGTGIETQYF. Written as DNA, the CDR3 is TGTGCCTGGAGTGTAGGGACTGGGATAGAGACCCAGTACTTC.

The chain has TRBV9 and TRBJ1-3; D remains unclear. Trimming left V 0 bases short and J 0 bases short, with 10 bases between. The CDR3 spans 16 residues. Germline V gene sequence: CDR1 SGDLS, CDR2 YYNGEE. The CDR3 coding sequence is TGTGCCAGCAGCGTAGAACTCCGAGGCTCTGGAAACACCATATATTTT. Protein product: CASSVELRGSGNTIYF. Drawing the rest from reference TRBV9 and TRBJ1-3, the complete variable domain is DSGVTQTPKHLITATGQRVTLRCSPRSGDLSVYWYQQSLDQGLQFLIQYYNGEERAKGNILERFSAQQFPDLHSELNLSSLELGDSALYFCASSVELRGSGNTIYFGEGSWLTVV.